The clone carrying this TCR beta chain has a handful of counts. Its antigen is not identified. The sample belongs to a study of T cells in Graves' hyperthyroidism and ophthalmopathy. Study conclusions and caveats: A model using 13 V-J features told ophthalmopathy apart from stable hyperthyroidism.

Absent ophthalmopathy progression within 18 months defined stable Graves' hyperthyroidism. Disease duration under 2 months; hyperthyroidism patients were aged 18 to 65. A patient was excluded if there was uncontrolled infection, other autoimmune disease, pregnancy or lactation. TCR beta CDR3 regions were amplified from RNA transcripts. Carried out on the TCR CDR3, a first-round RT-PCR used the HTBI primer set. MiXCR, applied by TCRdb to the multiplex PCR reads, yields one record per CDR3 protein. The top ten hold under 7.5% of the sample, which has roughly 630,000 distinct CDR3 sequences, around a sixth seen once. Trimming cost V 0 bases and J 1 base; bases outside gene matches: 7. The CDR3 covers 17 residues. Germline V gene data show CDR1 as LNHDA and CDR2 as SQIVND (reference sequence).

The clonotype comes from a woman in her 30s with Graves' hyperthyroidism. V gene TRBV19 combines with J gene TRBJ1-1, with 8 bases that match TRBD1. Sequencing was done on a sample of blood. CDR3 sequence reads: CASSIEGDRWKNTEAFF. In nucleotides, the CDR3 is TGTGCCAGTAGTATAGAGGGGGACAGGTGGAAGAACACTGAAGCTTTCTTT.